These T cell receptor beta chains were read from a single sample in a study of control samples from healthy donors and cancer patients. Libraries were prepared by immunoSEQ multiplex PCR; TCRdb keeps only in-frame clonotypes and omits some of them. The data hold approximately 150,000 clones, with around 90% observed a single time. Sequencing was carried out using blood. The receptors come from a man younger than 30 in good health. CDR3s include the opening cysteine and the closing phenylalanine or tryptophan. The D gene is left open where the match is weak. Expanded clones are given a class, and other clones once, few, many or no size at all.

>TRBV5-5|.|TRBJ1-6|once|14
CASSFVQGSSPLHF
TGTGCCAGCAGCTTTGTCCAGGGTAGCTCACCCCTCCACTTT
>TRBV28|TRBD1|TRBJ1-6|.|17
CASRPRRQGALDSPLHF
TGTGCCAGCAGACCTCGCCGCCAGGGGGCTCTCGACTCACCCCTCCACTTT
>TRBV28|.|TRBJ1-2|few|15
CASSFPEGYNYGYTF
TGTGCCAGCAGTTTTCCCGAGGGGTACAACTATGGCTACACCTTC
>TRBV24-1|TRBD2|TRBJ2-5|.|16
CATSDLVGGGQETQYF
TGTGCCACCAGTGATCTCGTAGGCGGGGGACAAGAGACCCAGTACTTC
>TRBV19|.|TRBJ2-2|.|15
CASSVFPANTGELFF
TGTGCCAGTAGTGTTTTTCCCGCGAACACCGGGGAGCTGTTTTTT
>TRBV5-1|.|TRBJ2-7|.|12
CASRSDGYEQYF
TGCGCCAGCAGATCGGACGGCTACGAGCAGTACTTC
>TRBV6-5|TRBD1|TRBJ2-7|.|13
CASLSGGYYEQYF
TGTGCCAGCCTTTCAGGGGGATACTACGAGCAGTACTTC
>TRBV15|TRBD1|TRBJ1-4|once|14
CATSRQTGNEKLFF
TGTGCCACCAGCAGACAGACAGGGAACGAAAAACTGTTTTTT
>TRBV7-3|TRBD1|TRBJ2-7|.|13
CASSSRQGGEQYF
TGTGCCAGCAGCTCCCGACAGGGTGGCGAGCAGTACTTC
>TRBV28|.|TRBJ2-5|.|15
CASGNLGGPFWTQYF
TGTGCCAGCGGGAACCTAGGGGGGCCTTTTTGGACCCAGTACTTC
>TRBV7-8|TRBD2|TRBJ2-7|.|15
CASSLEGLDEYEQYF
TGTGCCAGCAGCTTAGAGGGACTAGATGAGTACGAGCAGTACTTC
>TRBV19|.|TRBJ2-3|.|13
CASRGLGQSRQYF
TGTGCCAGTAGAGGACTTGGACAGAGTAGGCAGTATTTT
>TRBV27|.|TRBJ1-1|.|15
CASSLKGRMNTEAFF
TGTGCCAGCAGTCTAAAGGGACGAATGAACACTGAAGCTTTCTTT
>TRBV18|.|TRBJ1-1|.|15
CASSPLGKKNTEAFF
TGTGCCAGCTCACCATTAGGAAAAAAGAACACTGAAGCTTTCTTT
>TRBV9|TRBD1|TRBJ1-2|.|13
CASSAQQGFGYTF
TGTGCCAGCAGCGCCCAACAGGGGTTTGGCTACACCTTC
>TRBV12-3/TRBV12-4|.|TRBJ1-2|.|13
CASTPGSPYGYTF
TGTGCCAGCACCCCCGGGAGTCCCTATGGCTACACCTTC
>TRBV5-1|TRBD1|TRBJ1-1|.|14
CASSLGDSRTEAFF
TGCGCCAGCAGCTTGGGGGACAGTAGGACTGAAGCTTTCTTT